This is a list of T cell receptor beta chains from one sample in a study of CD8 T cells in ankylosing spondylitis. TCRdb recomputed calls from the 5' RACE reads with MiXCR, one row per CDR3 protein. The sample has just under 350,000 distinct CDR3 sequences, roughly 14% seen once. The material sequenced was blood, either unsorted or a sorted T cell fraction (not recorded which). These receptor sequences come from a male donor with ankylosing spondylitis or in good health (not recorded which). Each CDR3 is given with its conserved first and last residue. A D gene is named only where the DNA matches it firmly. Where a row states a size, it is once, few, many or the class of an expanded clone; other rows omit it.

CDR3: CATSGALAGATYNEQFF
DNA: TGTGCCACCAGCGGGGCCTTAGCGGGGGCCACCTACAATGAGCAGTTCTTC
J: TRBJ2-1
D: TRBD2
size: .
V: TRBV15

CDR3: CASSLAEAGSSYEQYF
DNA: TGTGCCAGCAGCTTAGCCGAAGCGGGGTCCTCCTACGAGCAGTACTTC
J: TRBJ2-7
D: TRBD2
size: .
V: TRBV11-2

CDR3: CASSPRLAGSSSYNEQFF
DNA: TGTGCCAGTAGTCCACGACTAGCGGGGTCGAGCTCCTACAATGAGCAGTTCTTC
J: TRBJ2-1
D: TRBD2
size: .
V: TRBV19

CDR3: CASSLGAGVNEQFF
DNA: TGCGCCAGCAGCTTGGGGGCAGGAGTCAATGAGCAGTTCTTC
J: TRBJ2-1
D: .
size: few
V: TRBV5-1

CDR3: CASSSLGVPDTQYF
DNA: TGTGCCAGCAGTTCCCTAGGGGTCCCCGATACGCAGTATTTT
J: TRBJ2-3
D: .
size: few
V: TRBV27

CDR3: CASRPDRLSSYEQYF
DNA: TGTGCCAGCAGACCCGACAGGTTGAGCTCCTACGAGCAGTACTTC
J: TRBJ2-7
D: .
size: many
V: TRBV12-3/TRBV12-4

CDR3: CASRSVIGYTF
DNA: TGTGCCAGCAGAAGCGTTATTGGCTACACCTTC
J: TRBJ1-2
D: .
size: few
V: TRBV12-3/TRBV12-4

CDR3: CASSLEADYGYTF
DNA: TGTGCCAGCAGCTTAGAGGCAGACTATGGCTACACCTTC
J: TRBJ1-2
D: .
size: few
V: TRBV7-9

CDR3: CASSPRLAGGPGEQFF
DNA: TGCGCCAGCAGCCCTAGACTAGCGGGAGGGCCGGGGGAGCAGTTCTTC
J: TRBJ2-1
D: TRBD2
size: .
V: TRBV5-1

CDR3: CASTSQGGETQYF
DNA: TGTGCCAGCACTTCACAGGGAGGGGAGACCCAGTACTTC
J: TRBJ2-5
D: .
size: few
V: TRBV6-5

CDR3: CATSALSEQFF
DNA: TGTGCCACCTCGGCCCTTTCTGAGCAGTTCTTC
J: TRBJ2-1
D: .
size: few
V: TRBV7-9

CDR3: CAISGDRANQPQHF
DNA: TGTGCCATCAGTGGGGACAGGGCCAATCAGCCCCAGCATTTT
J: TRBJ1-5
D: TRBD1
size: few
V: TRBV10-3

CDR3: CASSVEGRNYGYTF
DNA: TGCGCCAGCAGCGTGGAGGGGAGGAACTATGGCTACACCTTC
J: TRBJ1-2
D: .
size: many
V: TRBV5-1

CDR3: CASSPTSGGDTQYF
DNA: TGTGCCAGCAGTCCCACCTCAGGGGGCGATACGCAGTATTTT
J: TRBJ2-3
D: TRBD1
size: many
V: TRBV12-3/TRBV12-4

CDR3: CASSPGLGKTGELFF
DNA: TGTGCCAGCAGTCCGGGACTAGGGAAAACCGGGGAGCTGTTTTTT
J: TRBJ2-2
D: TRBD2
size: .
V: TRBV2

CDR3: CSARAGSSYNEQFF
DNA: TGCAGTGCTAGAGCCGGGAGCTCCTACAATGAGCAGTTCTTC
J: TRBJ2-1
D: .
size: few
V: TRBV20-1

CDR3: CSATRGLALGNEQFF
DNA: TGCAGTGCTACGCGGGGACTAGCGTTGGGGAATGAGCAGTTCTTC
J: TRBJ2-1
D: TRBD2
size: few
V: TRBV20-1

CDR3: CASSEKTGGSEKLFF
DNA: TGTGCCAGCAGCGAAAAGACGGGGGGTAGTGAAAAACTGTTTTTT
J: TRBJ1-4
D: .
size: .
V: TRBV13

CDR3: CASSSGTGYGDTQYF
DNA: TGTGCCAGCAGCTCCGGGACAGGGTATGGAGATACGCAGTATTTT
J: TRBJ2-3
D: TRBD1
size: .
V: TRBV7-2

CDR3: CASSIASGTGDNEQFF
DNA: TGTGCCAGTAGTATAGCTTCTGGGACAGGGGACAATGAGCAGTTCTTC
J: TRBJ2-1
D: TRBD1
size: few
V: TRBV19

CDR3: CASSYNGQGMNTEAFF
DNA: TGCGCCAGCAGCTATAACGGACAGGGGATGAACACTGAAGCTTTCTTT
J: TRBJ1-1
D: TRBD1
size: few
V: TRBV5-1

CDR3: CSATGLAYEQYF
DNA: TGCAGCGCTACCGGACTGGCCTACGAGCAGTACTTC
J: TRBJ2-7
D: .
size: few
V: TRBV29-1

CDR3: CSAEGSQPPDTQYF
DNA: TGCAGCGCCGAGGGCAGCCAGCCCCCAGATACGCAGTATTTT
J: TRBJ2-3
D: .
size: .
V: TRBV29-1

CDR3: CASSVGTSEGTDTQYF
DNA: TGTGCCAGCAGCGTCGGGACTAGCGAGGGCACAGATACGCAGTATTTT
J: TRBJ2-3
D: TRBD2
size: few
V: TRBV9

CDR3: CASSYRQGTNYGYTF
DNA: TGTGCCAGCAGCTACCGACAGGGAACCAACTATGGCTACACCTTC
J: TRBJ1-2
D: TRBD1
size: .
V: TRBV7-2

CDR3: CANQQGANSPLHF
DNA: TGTGCCAACCAACAGGGGGCCAATTCACCCCTCCACTTT
J: TRBJ1-6
D: TRBD1
size: .
V: TRBV2

CDR3: CASSLKAGGSGTGELFF
DNA: TGTGCCAGCAGCTTAAAAGCGGGAGGCTCGGGAACCGGGGAGCTGTTTTTT
J: TRBJ2-2
D: TRBD2
size: .
V: TRBV7-2

CDR3: CASSSPGQNTGELFF
DNA: TGTGCCAGCAGTTCCCCGGGACAGAACACCGGGGAGCTGTTTTTT
J: TRBJ2-2
D: .
size: .
V: TRBV6-5

CDR3: CASSRGRRDPYNEQFF
DNA: TGTGCCAGCAGCCGGGGGCGGAGGGACCCCTACAATGAGCAGTTCTTC
J: TRBJ2-1
D: .
size: many
V: TRBV12-3/TRBV12-4

CDR3: CASSRGTASAANEKLFF
DNA: TGCGCCAGCAGCCGTGGGACTGCGTCAGCGGCTAATGAAAAACTGTTTTTT
J: TRBJ1-4
D: .
size: .
V: TRBV5-1

CDR3: CASRGLAGRDEQFF
DNA: TGTGCCAGCAGGGGACTAGCGGGAAGGGATGAGCAGTTCTTC
J: TRBJ2-1
D: TRBD2
size: few
V: TRBV6-2/TRBV6-3

CDR3: CASSLRGISNQPQHF
DNA: TGTGCCAGCAGTTTAAGGGGGATTAGCAATCAGCCCCAGCATTTT
J: TRBJ1-5
D: .
size: many
V: TRBV12-3/TRBV12-4

CDR3: CASSSGHTDTQYF
DNA: TGTGCCAGCAGTTCGGGACACACCGATACGCAGTATTTT
J: TRBJ2-3
D: .
size: .
V: TRBV6-6

CDR3: CASSLAPGTGELFF
DNA: TGTGCCAGCAGCTTAGCACCGGGAACCGGGGAGCTGTTTTTT
J: TRBJ2-2
D: .
size: many
V: TRBV7-8

CDR3: CASSSWEETQYF
DNA: TGTGCCAGCTCATCATGGGAAGAGACCCAGTACTTC
J: TRBJ2-5
D: .
size: few
V: TRBV18

CDR3: CAKGSGKEGYTF
DNA: TGTGCCAAGGGGTCCGGGAAGGAAGGGTACACCTTC
J: TRBJ1-2
D: .
size: few
V: TRBV10-3

CDR3: CSATQGHVLEPQHF
DNA: TGCAGTGCTACACAAGGACACGTACTGGAGCCCCAGCATTTT
J: TRBJ1-5
D: .
size: many
V: TRBV20-1

CDR3: CATSDSGTDHNEQFF
DNA: TGTGCCACCAGTGATTCCGGGACAGATCACAATGAGCAGTTCTTC
J: TRBJ2-1
D: TRBD1
size: .
V: TRBV24-1

CDR3: CASSRDRGRDEQYF
DNA: TGTGCCAGCAGTAGGGACAGGGGGCGCGATGAGCAGTACTTC
J: TRBJ2-7
D: TRBD1
size: .
V: TRBV2

CDR3: CSVVPRQSSYNEQFF
DNA: TGCAGCGTTGTCCCCAGACAGAGCTCCTACAATGAGCAGTTCTTC
J: TRBJ2-1
D: .
size: few
V: TRBV29-1

CDR3: CASKGTLNTGELFF
DNA: TGTGCCAGCAAGGGGACACTGAACACCGGGGAGCTGTTTTTT
J: TRBJ2-2
D: .
size: few
V: TRBV25-1

CDR3: CASSLVSGGYTF
DNA: TGCGCCAGCAGCCTGGTGTCTGGTGGCTACACCTTC
J: TRBJ1-2
D: .
size: .
V: TRBV5-1

CDR3: CASRNTEPGLAGYTQYF
DNA: TGTGCCAGCAGAAACACCGAGCCGGGACTAGCGGGATATACGCAGTATTTT
J: TRBJ2-3
D: TRBD2
size: few
V: TRBV12-3/TRBV12-4

CDR3: CATRQTGLTYEQYF
DNA: TGTGCCACCCGGCAGACAGGGCTTACCTACGAGCAGTACTTC
J: TRBJ2-7
D: TRBD1
size: few
V: TRBV24-1

CDR3: CAWSLQAGPGELFF
DNA: TGTGCCTGGAGCCTACAAGCGGGACCCGGGGAGCTGTTTTTT
J: TRBJ2-2
D: TRBD2
size: .
V: TRBV30

CDR3: CASSSLAGVGYNEQFF
DNA: TGTGCCAGCAGCTCCCTAGCGGGAGTTGGCTACAATGAGCAGTTCTTC
J: TRBJ2-1
D: TRBD2
size: few
V: TRBV7-6

CDR3: CAISETWETNTEALF
DNA: TGTGCCATCAGTGAGACCTGGGAGACGAACACTGAAGCTCTCTTT
J: TRBJ1-1
D: .
size: .
V: TRBV10-3

CDR3: CASSVTGGDTGELFF
DNA: TGTGCCAGCAGCGTAACAGGGGGCGACACCGGGGAGCTGTTTTTT
J: TRBJ2-2
D: TRBD1
size: .
V: TRBV9

CDR3: CASSLAGRYGYTF
DNA: TGTGCCAGCAGCTTGGCCGGTCGCTATGGCTACACCTTC
J: TRBJ1-2
D: .
size: few
V: TRBV5-5